These 20 T cell receptor beta chains share one sample of origin, sequenced in a study of blood T cells in healthy people across ages. It was with a sample-barcoded 5' primer and a J-beta primer mix that a second PCR of roughly 6 to 12 cycles was run. A single record per CDR3 protein comes from TCRdb applying MiXCR to the 5' RACE reads. The sample has some 930,000 distinct CDR3 sequences, almost 30% seen once. This sample also appeared in a second study, on T cells of mothers and their children.

Material for sequencing was blood. The receptors were sampled from a middle-aged woman in good health.

The CDR3 is CASSYSTGGIHGYTF. DNA of the CDR3: TGTGCCAGCAGTTACTCGACAGGGGGAATTCATGGCTACACCTTC. This chain connects TRBV6-5 to TRBJ1-2, with 9 positions matching TRBD1. This CDR3 has 15 residues. Trimming cost V 0 bases and J 6 bases; bases outside gene matches: 5. The germline gives CDR1 MNHEY, CDR2 SVGAGI.

The chain combines TRBV2 with TRBJ2-1; possible D gene TRBD2, 6 bases. Trimming took 3 bases from V and 4 from J, leaving 22 bases between them. The V gene's germline CDR1 is SNHLY and CDR2 FYNNEI. This CDR3 spans 18 amino acids. CDR3 sequence reads: CASSEFAGLRGLYNEQFF. CDR3 coding DNA: TGTGCCAGCAGTGAGTTCGCGGGGCTACGGGGTCTATACAATGAGCAGTTCTTC. Full variable domain (outside the CDR3, taken from reference TRBV2 and TRBJ2-1): EPEVTQTPSHQVTQMGQEVILRCVPISNHLYFYWYRQILGQKVEFLVSFYNNEISEKSEIFDDQFSVERPDGSNFTLKIRSTKLEDSAMYFCASSEFAGLRGLYNEQFFGPGTRLTVL.

About this clonotype: It may be a read error: a sequence one base away is much more abundant. The V and J genes are TRBV20-1 and TRBJ1-5; D gene uncertain. Trimming left V 3 bases short and J 7 bases short, with 19 bases between. Germline V gene sequence: CDR1 DFQATT, CDR2 SNEGSKA (reference sequence). The CDR3 runs 15 residues. CDR3 in DNA: TGCAGTGCTAGGGAGATGGACGCGGCTAGCCAGCCCCAGCATTTT. Its protein is CSAREMDAASQPQHF.

This clonotype has a count of ten or more. The chain has TRBV24-1 and TRBJ2-5; D may be TRBD2 (6 bases). V lost 4 bases and J 5 bases, leaving 10 bases between the germline ends. Germline V gene lookup returns CDR1 KGHDR and CDR2 SFDVKD. CDR3 length: 13 amino acids. CDR3 sequence: CATSDGGLETQYF. CDR3 nucleotides: TGTGCCACCAGTGACGGAGGGTTGGAGACCCAGTACTTC.

This clonotype was detected ten times or more. This chain uses TRBV20-1 with TRBJ1-2; TRBD1 matches 9 bases. The CDR3 loop spans 15 amino acids. Looked up from germline, CDR1 is DFQATT and CDR2 is SNEGSKA (reference sequence). With V trimmed by 5 bases and J by 4 bases, 11 bases remained unmatched. CDR3 DNA sequence: TGCAGTGCTGAGATCTCCACAGGGGGCCTCTATGGCTACACCTTC. Translated, it gives CSAEISTGGLYGYTF.

This clonotype has a handful of counts. The V and J genes are TRBV13 and TRBJ2-2; D is uncertain. The V end was cut by 5 bases, the J end by 1 base, with 8 bases between. Looked up from germline, CDR1 is PRHDT and CDR2 is FYEKMQ (reference sequence). The length of the CDR3 is 14 residues. DNA of the CDR3: TGTGCCAGCAGCACCATACAGAACACCGGGGAGCTGTTTTTT. Protein: CASSTIQNTGELFF.

This clonotype was seen a handful of times. This rearrangement joins TRBV29-1 to TRBJ2-1; 8 nucleotides align to TRBD1. Germline CDR1 SQVTM, CDR2 ANQGSEA. CDR3 length: 16 residues. Unmatched junction bases numbered 11, after V lost 0 bases and J lost 7 bases. The CDR3 reads CSVEDSGQGVGNEQFF. DNA of the CDR3: TGCAGCGTTGAAGATTCAGGACAGGGTGTCGGGAATGAGCAGTTCTTC.

A few counts support this clonotype. The chain is built from TRBV20-1 and TRBJ1-6; 10 nucleotides align to TRBD1. There are 17 residues in the CDR3. Germline V gene lookup returns CDR1 DFQATT and CDR2 SNEGSKA (reference sequence). The trim removed 1 base at V and 2 bases at J, leaving 5 bases unmatched. CDR3 protein: CSARASGQGAYNSPLHF. CDR3 nucleotide sequence: TGCAGTGCTAGAGCTTCAGGACAGGGGGCCTATAATTCACCCCTCCACTTT.

Remarks on this clonotype: With a much larger clone just one base away, this may be a read error. The rearrangement links TRBV7-2 to TRBJ1-6; 8 bases map to TRBD1. The CDR3 is 14 residues long. Germline loops: CDR1 SGHTA, CDR2 FQGNSA. For the CDR3, the DNA is TGTGCCAGCAGCTCACAGGGGGTTAATTCACTCCTCCACTTT. It codes for CASSSQGVNSLLHF.

This clonotype was seen a handful of times. The CDR3 DNA reads TGCGCCAGCAGCCCCTATCAGGGTTTCTATGGCTACACCTTC. Protein: CASSPYQGFYGYTF. This sequence joins TRBV4-1 and TRBJ1-2; D may be TRBD1 (5 bases). The CDR3 runs to 14 residues. Germline V gene lookup returns CDR1 MGHRA and CDR2 YSYEKL. V lost 4 bases and J lost 4, with 13 bases in between.

V is TRBV7-3 and J is TRBJ2-2, with TRBD2 matching 11 bases. Germline values: CDR1 SGHTA, CDR2 FQGTGA. The CDR3 covers 15 residues. Trimming removed 2 bases from V and 4 bases from J; junction bases left unmatched: 0. The CDR3 region is CASSLLAGGTGELFF. The CDR3 DNA follows: TGTGCCAGCAGCTTACTAGCGGGGGGCACCGGGGAGCTGTTTTTT.

As for this clonotype: The junction and the germline gene differ at one end; a read error may be behind it. The genes are TRBV28 and TRBJ1-1; 7 nucleotides agree with TRBD1. Germline assignment: CDR1 MDHEN and CDR2 SYDVKM. CDR3 length: 15 amino acids. The CDR3 region is CASSPPGGAGTGAFF. In DNA form, the CDR3 reads TGTGCCAGCAGTCCTCCAGGGGGGGCGGGCACTGGAGCTTTCTTT.

The rearrangement links TRBV29-1 to TRBJ1-1; D may be TRBD1 (6 bases). Germline values: CDR1 SQVTM, CDR2 ANQGSEA. V was clipped by 7 bases and J by 1 base, with 10 bases between them. The CDR3 has 12 amino acids. As DNA, the CDR3 is TGCAGCGCCCAGGGGTGGAACACTGAAGCTTTCTTT. Its protein is CSAQGWNTEAFF.

The rearrangement uses TRBV12-3 or TRBV12-4 and TRBJ1-1; possible D gene TRBD1, 5 bases. The CDR3 is 14 amino acids. Trimming pared 7 bases from V and 1 base from J, leaving 13 bases between. The CDR3 sequence is CASTHGGANTEAFF. CDR3 bases: TGTGCCAGCACCCACGGAGGGGCGAACACTGAAGCTTTCTTT.

This clonotype was recorded many times. The rearrangement links TRBV13 to TRBJ2-7, with 11 bases fitting TRBD1. Trimming at V came to 5 bases and at J to 6 bases, leaving 6 bases not matched to a gene. Looked up from germline, CDR1 is PRHDT and CDR2 is FYEKMQ (reference sequence). CDR3 length equals 14 residues. This chain's CDR3 is CASSRGQGAGEQYF. The CDR3 coding sequence is TGTGCCAGCAGCCGTGGACAGGGGGCGGGCGAGCAGTACTTC.

The V call is TRBV2, the J call TRBJ2-5; TRBD2 aligns across 8 bases. V lost 1 base and J lost 0; bases outside the gene matches: 7. The CDR3 is 17 amino acids. CDR1 is SNHLY, CDR2 FYNNEI, per germline. This CDR3 reads CASSEGGSGEYQETQYF. The CDR3 DNA is TGTGCCAGCAGTGAAGGGGGTAGCGGGGAGTACCAAGAGACCCAGTACTTC.

This clonotype was detected many times. This rearrangement joins TRBV5-1 to TRBJ2-6, with 7 bases matching TRBD1. Germline values: CDR1 SGHRS, CDR2 YFSETQ. Unmatched junction bases numbered 5, after V lost 0 bases and J lost 2 bases. The CDR3 is 17 amino acids. The CDR3 region has the DNA TGCGCCAGCAGCTTGGGACAGGGTGGAACTGGGGCCAACGTCCTGACTTTC. As protein: CASSLGQGGTGANVLTF.

In nucleotides, the CDR3 is TGTGCCAGCAGCGAACGGACGGTGAACACCGGGGAGCTGTTTTTT. Amino acid sequence: CASSERTVNTGELFF. This chain uses TRBV6-5 with TRBJ2-2; D is unresolved. Per the germline V gene, CDR1 is MNHEY and CDR2 is SVGAGI. Trimming stripped 6 bases from V and 1 base from J, with 12 bases between. CDR3 size: 15 residues.

This clonotype was seen a few times. The junction departs from germline at one end; a sequencing error may be responsible. The rearrangement joins TRBV12-3 or TRBV12-4 to TRBJ1-2; 9 nucleotides line up with TRBD1. The CDR3 is 14 residues long. CDR3 amino acids: CAGSVGQGMGGYTF. In DNA, the CDR3 is TGTGCCGGCAGTGTAGGACAGGGGATGGGTGGCTACACCTTC.

This clonotype appeared many times. This sequence joins TRBV10-2 and TRBJ2-7; 9 positions match TRBD2. CDR3 length: 14 amino acids. V shed 5 bases and J 5 bases; nucleotides not matched to a gene: 7. Germline CDR1 and CDR2: WSHSY and SAAADI. This CDR3 is CASSNSGGRNEQYF. DNA for the CDR3: TGCGCCAGCAGTAATAGCGGGGGAAGGAACGAGCAGTACTTC.